This TCR beta chain was retrieved from a study of blood T cells in healthy people across ages. Overall study findings and caveats: Long-lived donors had more naive CD4+ cells and higher diversity than aged donors.

This clonotype appeared a few times. As yet, its antigen is unknown. Next came a second PCR, run for about 7 to 12 cycles, which used a sample-barcoded 5' primer along with a J-beta primer mix. One entry per CDR3 protein, called by TCRdb with MiXCR from the 5' RACE reads. The table shows approximately 940,000 distinct CDR3 sequences, with roughly 48% occurring only once. Sequenced sample: blood. The TCR originated in a man under 40 in good health.

The CDR3 here is CASSLGLGVFSENEQFF. The CDR3 DNA is TGCGCCAGCAGCTTGGGTCTGGGGGTTTTTTCGGAGAATGAGCAGTTCTTC. The rearrangement joins TRBV5-1 to TRBJ2-1; D is tentatively TRBD1 or TRBD2 (5 bases each). The CDR3 contains 17 residues. With 0 bases removed from V and 7 bases from J, the gap between germline ends came to 20 bases. Germline CDR1 and CDR2: SGHRS and YFSETQ. The variable domain in full, completed from reference TRBV5-1 and TRBJ2-1, reads KAGVTQTPRYLIKTRGQQVTLSCSPISGHRSVSWYQQTPGQGLQFLFEYFSETQRNKGNFPGRFSGRQFSNSRSEMNVSTLELGDSALYLCASSLGLGVFSENEQFFGPGTRLTVL.